The 5 T cell receptor beta chains below were found in one sample sequenced in a study of blood T cell repertoires in COVID-19. Data came from immunoSEQ multiplex PCR; TCRdb stores just in-frame clones and leaves some out. The sample consists of around 80,000 clones, roughly 86% of them appearing once. The sample comprised peripheral blood. These receptors came from a man aged 55-75 years with acute or convalescent COVID-19.

The gene calls are TRBV7-9 and TRBJ1-1, with D perhaps TRBD1 (5 bases). CDR3 length equals 13 residues. Germline CDR1 is SEHNR and CDR2 is FQNEAQ (reference sequence). Trimming took 5 bases from V and 10 from J, leaving 17 bases between them. This CDR3 reads CASSTYGGTLAFF. CDR3 nucleotides: TGTGCCAGCAGCACGTACGGAGGGACTCTAGCTTTCTTT.

This chain links TRBV7-2 with TRBJ1-2; 7 nucleotides match TRBD1. The CDR3 is 15 residues long. The V gene's germline CDR1 is SGHTA and CDR2 FQGNSA. The J segment lost 4 bases and the V segment lost 5 bases, leaving 10 bases of the junction unmatched. The CDR3 DNA is TGTGCCAGCAGCACCTCCCGGGACAGAATCTATGGCTACACCTTC. It codes for CASSTSRDRIYGYTF. Variable domain in full (rest from reference TRBV7-2 and TRBJ1-2): GAGVSQSPSNKVTEKGKDVELRCDPISGHTALYWYRQSLGQGLEFLIYFQGNSAPDKSGLPSDRFSAERTGGSVSTLTIQRTQQEDSAVYLCASSTSRDRIYGYTFGSGTRLTVV.

This sequence joins TRBV5-1 and TRBJ1-6; the match to TRBD1 covers 8 bases. Germline CDR1 reads SGHRS; CDR2 reads YFSETQ. CDR3 size: 15 residues. Germline trimming cut 4 bases from V and 10 bases from J; bases unmatched to any gene: 10. The CDR3 here is CASSIGQGDQSPLHF. CDR3 coding DNA: TGCGCCAGCAGCATCGGACAGGGTGATCAATCACCCCTCCACTTT.

The chain combines TRBV21-1 with TRBJ2-1; the table names TRBD2, a call not compared with the DNA. TRBV21-1 is designated a pseudogene. The CDR3 contains 17 residues. CDR3 coding DNA: TGTGCCCTATCGCCGGTGGGGTTCGGCGGTGGGGGGGATGAGCAGTTCTTC. Its translation is CALSPVGFGGGGDEQFF.

This sequence joins TRBV7-2 and TRBJ2-7; D is perhaps TRBD2 (6 bases). V was cut by 1 base and J by 3 bases, with 7 bases left in between. CDR1 SGHTA and CDR2 FQGNSA come from the germline V gene. The CDR3 has 13 residues. CDR3 bases: TGTGCCAGCAGCTTAGGAGCGGGCTACGAGCAGTACTTC. Encoded protein: CASSLGAGYEQYF.